This section outlines one TCR beta chain sequence together with its context. The CDR3 length is 15 residues. After removal of 5 bases from V and 6 bases from J, the junction contained 7 bases not matched to a gene. Germline CDR1 is MNHNY and CDR2 is SVGAGI (reference sequence). Original handling: By means of reference gene primer amplification, nucleated cell counts were estimated. The assay was immunoSEQ multiplex PCR, and TCRdb's table has in-frame clones only and misses some. The V and J calls and clone size come from that table; D and trimming were worked out from the DNA. Of roughly 100,000 clones listed, 81% are singletons. This record comes from a study of blood T cell repertoires in COVID-19.

The gene calls are TRBV6-6 and TRBJ2-7, with 13 bases lining up with TRBD2. This receptor was taken from an elderly man with COVID-19, enrolled during active disease. The source material was peripheral blood. In nucleotides, the CDR3 is TGTGCCAGCAGTACCACTAGCGGGGGGGCGCTCGAGCAGTACTTC. This encodes CASSTTSGGALEQYF.